This note documents a single TCR beta chain sequence. Its antigen remains undetermined. Base quality data are lacking; no much larger clone is found one base away. From the cysteine through the phenylalanine, the CDR3 covers 20 amino acids. Only the CDR3 region is kept as DNA, spanning 60 bases read in frame from base 1. These data are taken from a study of CD8 T cells in Susac syndrome (dated by TCRdb to about 2019). Broadly, across the study: Of the Susac syndrome patients who were sequenced, roughly six had clinically active disease and roughly 8 were in clinical remission. The study used repertoire sequencing to test whether antigen drove CD8+ T cell activation and differentiation in Susac syndrome. At the time of blood withdrawal, Susac syndrome patients were either therapy-naive, taking corticosteroids (with some also receiving IVIg), or on IVIg alone. Study-wide conclusions, independent of this receptor: The number of individuals in the TCR sequencing and HLA analysis was recognized as being relatively small. In patients with Susac syndrome, the CD4+ T cell repertoire showed no detectable clonal expansion.

RNA was extracted with the RNeasy kit and about 0.5 to 1 ug was reverse transcribed using random hexamers. The immunoSEQ multiplex PCR assay, which covers 54 Vbeta and 13 Jbeta segments, was used to amplify TCR beta CDR3 regions. PCR amplification bias was corrected using a synthetic template baseline for primer optimization and computational correction. Turning to the authors' computational methods: Only productive sequences were kept, with reads annotated to V, D and J genes according to IMGT and analyzed in immunoSEQ Analyzer. Clonality was calculated as one minus the Shannon entropy normalized by log2 of the number of productive unique sequences. Public and private clones were assessed among the 100 most prevalent clones of each patient and control. Susac-specific clones were defined as absent from healthy and MS cohorts, around 980 published viral clones and other ImmuneACCESS disease sequences. The raw public data were reprocessed by TCRdb itself: fastp quality trimming at Q25, MiXCR clonotype calling, in-frame beta chains only. Every CDR3 protein is listed once, alongside the most common genes and DNA of its rows. The V and J calls and clone size come from TCRdb's table, not from the authors' own analysis. This sample is represented by 55,000 to 80,000 distinct CDR3 sequences; approximately 93% of them were singletons. Roughly 0.15% of the sample belongs to the ten largest clones.

High-throughput TCR beta sequencing profiled peripheral blood CD8+ and CD4+ T cells from healthy donors, Susac syndrome patients and multiple sclerosis patients. The Susac syndrome patients fulfilled recently defined diagnostic criteria for definite or probable disease. Bulk CD8+ and CD4+ T cells were purified magnetically by negative isolation, whereas CD8+ TEMRA cells were enriched by FACS. Blood was drawn into EDTA tubes, processed within 24 hours, and PBMCs were isolated by density gradient centrifugation. PBMCs intended for TCR sequencing were frozen in liquid nitrogen and were later thawed in a 37 degrees C water bath. The sorted or isolated CD4+, CD8+ and CD8+ TEMRA cells reached a purity of at least 90%.

The source is a human donor with Susac syndrome. In this chain, TRBV21-1 is recombined with TRBJ2-1; no check of the table's D call, TRBD2, against the DNA was made. TRBV21-1 is given as a pseudogene. Sequences were obtained from CD4+ T cells from PBMCs. The CDR3 region reads CASSKDGILAGGDPGNEQFF. DNA sequence: TGTGCCAGCAGCAAAGACGGGATTCTAGCGGGGGGTGATCCGGGCAATGAGCAGTTCTTC.